This TCR beta chain was profiled in a study of molecular identifiers for immune sequencing clone quantification. From germline, CDR1 is MGHRA and CDR2 YSYEKL. The CDR3 length is 16 residues. Trimming pared 4 bases from V and 5 bases from J, leaving 17 bases between. Notes on the study in general: Naive cells had under 1% of molecules in clones above 20 RNA copies, effectors over 99%.

This clonotype has ten or more counts. Its antigen is currently unknown. TCRdb re-analysed the PCR reads in MiXCR, keeping a single row per CDR3 protein. Seen here are about 500,000 distinct CDR3 sequences, about 20% observed once, and the top ten hold approximately 0.84%. Researchers sorted naive CD8 T cells as cells that were CD8+CD4-CCR7+CD45RA+. Input material: naive CD8+ T cells from blood, with Jurkat cell RNA spiked in. Subset reported: FACS-sorted CD8+CD4-CCR7+CD45RA+ naive T cells. This TCR was recovered from a human donor in good health. Some libraries in this study had Jurkat cell RNA spiked in. The chain employs TRBV4-1 and TRBJ2-2; D is perhaps TRBD1 or TRBD2 (5 bases each). The DNA for the CDR3 is TGCGCCAGCAGCCCTAGTACGGGGCCCAGGACCGGGGAGCTGTTTTTT. This encodes CASSPSTGPRTGELFF.